Given below is one TCR beta chain in context. Antigen: not known. The CDR3 runs to 15 residues. V lost 4 bases and J lost 4, with 16 bases in between. The germline V gene has CDR1 MDHEN and CDR2 SYDVKM. The data derive from a study of cytomegalovirus exposure and HLA in healthy donors. Study-wide points: Productive status was seen about 90% or about 30% of the time for most TCR beta V segments in an earlier analysis.

A multiplex PCR was run with 60 Vbeta primers and 13 Jbeta primers. TCRdb's copy holds only in-frame clones and misses some; the assay was immunoSEQ multiplex PCR. The sample records roughly 100,000 clones, more than 65% being singletons. The sample comprised PBMCs. This TCR was sampled from a man in his forties in good health and CMV-seropositive. The rearrangement uses TRBV28 and TRBJ1-2; the D gene is possibly TRBD1 (6 bases). The CDR3 DNA reads as TGTGCCAGCAGTTCACGACAGGAATATCTCTATGGCTACACCTTC. Protein: CASSSRQEYLYGYTF.